The 13 T cell receptor beta chains below were found in one sample sequenced in a study of blood T cell repertoires in COVID-19. TCRdb's table, derived via immunoSEQ multiplex PCR, lists solely in-frame clones and lacks some. The sample has roughly 240,000 clones; approximately 80% are singletons. The sequenced material came from peripheral blood. All receptors derive from a woman aged 80 or over with acute or convalescent COVID-19.

V usage is TRBV6-5 and J usage is TRBJ2-7, with D hard to call. This CDR3 is 14 amino acids long. Germline CDR1 and CDR2: MNHEY and SVGAGI. V lost 6 bases and J lost 0, with 12 bases in between. The CDR3 region is CASSQTGFSYEQYF. The CDR3 bases are TGTGCCAGCAGCCAAACGGGTTTCTCCTACGAGCAGTACTTC.

The V gene is TRBV6-5, the J gene TRBJ1-2, with 10 bases fitting TRBD1. The CDR3 contains 15 residues. Germline trimming cut 6 bases from V and 3 bases from J; bases unmatched to any gene: 7. Germline lookup yields CDR1 MNHEY and CDR2 SVGAGI. The CDR3 sequence: CASRTGTGAHYGYTF. The CDR3 DNA sequence: TGTGCCAGCAGGACCGGGACAGGGGCCCACTATGGCTACACCTTC.

The chain couples TRBV6-2 or TRBV6-3 to TRBJ1-1; no reliable D call. The CDR3 spans 15 residues. Trimming removed 2 bases from V and 0 bases from J, with 10 bases in between. Per germline, CDR1 MNHEY and CDR2 SVGEGT. DNA of the CDR3: TGTGCCAGCAGTTACGATCTCCGGGTGAACACTGAAGCTTTCTTT. Protein: CASSYDLRVNTEAFF.

The V call is TRBV11-2, the J call TRBJ2-3; 10 bases map to TRBD2. This CDR3 has 16 residues. Trimming cost V 4 bases and J 2 bases; bases outside gene matches: 6. CDR1 SGHAT and CDR2 FQNNGV come from the germline V gene. CDR3 region: CASSSQRGGNTDTQYF. For the CDR3, the DNA is TGTGCCAGCAGCTCCCAGCGGGGGGGAAACACAGATACGCAGTATTTT.

The V call is TRBV20-1, the J call TRBJ2-7, with 7 bases aligning to TRBD1. The V segment lost 7 bases and the J segment 2 bases; nucleotides outside the gene matches: 2. Germline V gene sequence: CDR1 DFQATT, CDR2 SNEGSKA (reference sequence). The CDR3 runs 11 residues. The CDR3 region has the DNA TGCAGTGGGGGACAGACCTACGAGCAGTACTTC. This gives the protein CSGGQTYEQYF.

The chain combines TRBV27 with TRBJ2-1; 9 bases are shared with TRBD2. Germline-derived CDR1 and CDR2 are MNHEY and SMNVEV (reference sequence). The CDR3 loop spans 15 amino acids. J was trimmed by 3 bases and V by 6 bases; bases with no gene match: 6. In nucleotides, the CDR3 is TGTGCCAGCAGAGAAGCGGGGGGACGCTACAATGAGCAGTTCTTC. This encodes CASREAGGRYNEQFF.

This rearrangement joins TRBV4-3 to TRBJ2-3; TRBD2 is a possible D gene (6 bases). The CDR3 is made up of 13 amino acids. Trimming pared 5 bases from V and 6 bases from J, leaving 12 bases between. Germline CDR1 reads LGHNA; CDR2 reads YSLEER. In nucleotides, the CDR3 is TGCGCCAGCAGCAAGGCAGGAGGGGATACGCAGTATTTT. Translating gives CASSKAGGDTQYF.

The J gene is TRBJ2-2, the V gene TRBV6-5, with TRBD2 matching 12 bases. This CDR3 comprises 15 residues. Per germline, CDR1 MNHEY and CDR2 SVGAGI. V trimming: 4 bases; J trimming: 4 bases; junction bases outside the gene matches: 1. CDR3 DNA: TGTGCCAGCAGTTCTAGCGGGGGGGCCACCGGGGAGCTGTTTTTT. This encodes CASSSSGGATGELFF.

This clone was detected once. V gene TRBV5-1 combines with J gene TRBJ2-7; TRBD1 is a possible D gene (6 bases). V lost 1 base and J 6 bases, leaving 11 bases between the germline ends. Germline V lookup: CDR1 SGHRS, CDR2 YFSETQ. The CDR3 is 13 amino acids. CDR3 nucleotide sequence: TGCGCCAGCAGCTTGTGGGGGCAGGGCGAGCAGTACTTC. This sequence encodes CASSLWGQGEQYF. Combining the CDR3 with reference TRBV5-1 and TRBJ2-7 gives the whole variable domain KAGVTQTPRYLIKTRGQQVTLSCSPISGHRSVSWYQQTPGQGLQFLFEYFSETQRNKGNFPGRFSGRQFSNSRSEMNVSTLELGDSALYLCASSLWGQGEQYFGPGTRLTVT.

This clone was counted a single time. The V call is TRBV30, the J call TRBJ2-7, with D possibly TRBD1 on 5 matching bases. The CDR3 runs 14 residues. Germline CDR1 GTSNPN, CDR2 SVGIG (reference sequence). V was trimmed by 5 bases and J by 7 bases, leaving 21 bases between them. CDR3 coding DNA: TGTGCCTGGGCGAAGGGAAAAGGGGCCCCGGAGCAGTACTTC. Encoded protein: CAWAKGKGAPEQYF.

This chain joins TRBV19 and TRBJ1-6; possibly TRBD1 for D (6 bases). This CDR3 region has 14 residues. Deletions cut 3 bases from V and 5 bases from J, with 8 bases between. Per the germline V gene, CDR1 is LNHDA and CDR2 is SQIVND (reference sequence). CDR3 residues: CASSIGQNNSPLHF. The DNA for the CDR3 is TGTGCCAGTAGTATTGGACAGAATAATTCACCCCTCCACTTT.

This clone was found a few times. CDR3 in DNA: TGTGCCAGCAGCCGGGGGGCAGGGGTGGGCGTTGACTATGGCTACACCTTC. Translating gives CASSRGAGVGVDYGYTF. This chain connects TRBV7-2 to TRBJ1-2; TRBD1 is a possible D gene (6 bases). The CDR3 spans 17 residues. Trimming removed 5 bases from V and 3 bases from J, with 22 bases in between. Germline-derived CDR1 and CDR2 are SGHTA and FQGNSA.

The chain recombines TRBV6-2 or TRBV6-3 with TRBJ1-2; perhaps TRBD1 as D (5 bases). Per the germline V gene, CDR1 is MNHEY and CDR2 is SVGEGT. Trimming left V 4 bases short and J 4 bases short, with 16 bases between. This CDR3 is 15 amino acids long. CDR3 in DNA: TGTGCCAGCAGTTCGCCCCCGACGGACATCTATGGCTACACCTTC. It yields the protein CASSSPPTDIYGYTF.